This passage covers 2 T cell receptor beta chains from one sample sequenced in a study of blood T cell repertoires in COVID-19. Libraries were prepared by immunoSEQ multiplex PCR; TCRdb keeps only in-frame clonotypes and omits some of them. The table records under 55,000 clones, approximately 79% of them present only once. The source material was peripheral blood. These receptors came from a man between 65 and 85 years old with acute or convalescent COVID-19.

The chain links TRBV5-1 to TRBJ2-5; the match to TRBD2 covers 7 bases. CDR3 length equals 14 residues. CDR1 is SGHRS, CDR2 YFSETQ, per germline. V lost 0 bases, J lost 5 bases, and 4 bases stayed unmatched. The CDR3 nucleotides are TGCGCCAGCAGCTTGGGCGGGAGCGGGGAGACCCAGTACTTC. Translated: CASSLGGSGETQYF.

This chain links TRBV6-5 with TRBJ1-2; D possibly corresponds to TRBD1 (5 bases). Germline CDR1 reads MNHEY; CDR2 reads SVGAGI. Trimming took off 7 bases at V and 8 bases at J, with 17 bases between the two ends. The CDR3 contains 13 residues. The CDR3 sequence: CASMPGGGRGYTF. For the CDR3, the DNA is TGTGCCAGCATGCCCGGGGGGGGAAGGGGCTACACCTTC.